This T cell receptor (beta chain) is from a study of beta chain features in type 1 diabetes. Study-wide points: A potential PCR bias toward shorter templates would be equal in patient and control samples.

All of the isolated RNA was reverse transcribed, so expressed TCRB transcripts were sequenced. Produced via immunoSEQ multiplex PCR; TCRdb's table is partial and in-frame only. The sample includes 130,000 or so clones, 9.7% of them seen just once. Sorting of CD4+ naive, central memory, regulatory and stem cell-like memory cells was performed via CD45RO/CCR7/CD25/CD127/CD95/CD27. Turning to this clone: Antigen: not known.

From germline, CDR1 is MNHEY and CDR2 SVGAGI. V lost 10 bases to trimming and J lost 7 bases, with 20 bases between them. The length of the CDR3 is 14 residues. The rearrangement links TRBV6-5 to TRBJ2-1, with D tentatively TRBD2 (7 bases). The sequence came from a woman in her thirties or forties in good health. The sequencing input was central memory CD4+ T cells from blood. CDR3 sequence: CATAFEGGGNEQFF. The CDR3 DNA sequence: TGTGCCACCGCGTTCGAGGGGGGGGGTAATGAGCAGTTCTTC.